One sample yielded the 8 T cell receptor beta chains listed below, sequenced in a study of blood T cell repertoires in COVID-19 (dated by TCRdb to the early 2020s). The library relied on the immunoSEQ multiplex PCR assay. As stored in TCRdb, this immuneACCESS dataset retains in-frame rearrangements with V and J assigned. A fraction of the clones does not appear; measured against another copy, unresolved V genes explain less than half of the discrepancy, and the remainder lacks a known reason. The sample data list 200,000 to 250,000 clones, and approximately 87% of these were observed just once. The top ten hold roughly 2% of the sample. Sequenced: peripheral blood. These receptors were obtained from a woman between 45 and 65 years old with acute or convalescent COVID-19.

This clone was observed a single time. The chain links TRBV9 to TRBJ1-6; TRBD1 might be the D (5 bases). V lost 3 bases to trimming and J lost 9 bases, with 19 bases between them. The CDR3 is made up of 16 amino acids. CDR1 is SGDLS, CDR2 YYNGEE, per germline. The CDR3 nucleotides are TGTGCCAGCAGCGGAAATCAGGGTAAATCAGGTTCACCCCTCCACTTT. It specifies CASSGNQGKSGSPLHF.

The J gene is TRBJ2-7, the V gene TRBV29-1, with a weak D call TRBD2 (6 bases). This CDR3 spans 12 amino acids. Trimming pared 7 bases from V and 2 bases from J, leaving 12 bases between. Germline values: CDR1 SQVTM, CDR2 ANQGSEA. For the CDR3, the DNA is TGCAGCGCCGGGACTCGCCCCTACGAGCAGTACTTC. Translated, it gives CSAGTRPYEQYF.

The chain couples TRBV9 to TRBJ2-3, with 11 bases that match TRBD2. Germline V lookup: CDR1 SGDLS, CDR2 YYNGEE. J gave up 2 bases and V 3 bases, and 2 bases lay outside the gene matches. There are 15 residues in the CDR3. In nucleotides, the CDR3 is TGTGCCAGCAGCGCGGGACTAGCGGACACAGATACGCAGTATTTT. This translates into CASSAGLADTDTQYF.

The chain recombines TRBV11-2 with TRBJ2-1, with 8 bases fitting TRBD2. The germline V gene has CDR1 SGHAT and CDR2 FQNNGV. This CDR3 is built from 15 residues. Trimming took 0 bases from V and 5 from J; bases not matched to a gene: 3. The CDR3 spells CASSLEAGVHNEQFF. The DNA for the CDR3 is TGTGCCAGCAGCTTAGAAGCGGGAGTCCACAATGAGCAGTTCTTC.

The chain is built from TRBV7-2 and TRBJ2-5; 10 bases fit TRBD1. CDR1 and CDR2 from the germline V gene are SGHTA and FQGNSA. V shed 4 bases, J shed 8 bases, and the junction held 4 bases outside the gene matches. The CDR3 covers 13 residues. CDR3 nucleotide sequence: TGTGCCAGCAGCTCGGGACAGGGGATCACCCAGTACTTC. This codes for CASSSGQGITQYF.

The chain recombines TRBV7-8 with TRBJ2-7, with 9 bases matching TRBD1. This CDR3 contains 15 residues. In germline, CDR1 is SGHVS, CDR2 FQNEAQ. V was pared by 5 bases and J by 2 bases, with 7 bases of the junction left unmatched. The CDR3 bases are TGTGCCAGCAGCCTAGGGCGGGACAGGGCCTACGAGCAGTACTTC. It codes for CASSLGRDRAYEQYF.

The chain combines TRBV19 with TRBJ1-5, with D perhaps TRBD1 (5 bases). Germline V lookup: CDR1 LNHDA, CDR2 SQIVND (reference sequence). Between the trimmed V and J ends, which lost 1 base and 8 bases, there was a span of 15 bases. The CDR3 covers 15 residues. Here the CDR3 reads CASSIAPDTAEPQHF. CDR3 sequence (DNA): TGTGCCAGTAGTATAGCTCCGGACACCGCGGAGCCCCAGCATTTT.

This clone was counted a single time. J is TRBJ1-1 and V is TRBV30; TRBD1 agrees at 12 bases. The CDR3 is 14 amino acids. The trim removed 3 bases at V and 5 bases at J, leaving 4 bases unmatched. Germline assignment: CDR1 GTSNPN and CDR2 SVGIG (reference sequence). CDR3 DNA: TGTGCCTGGAGGGGGACAGGGGGCGGAACTGAAGCTTTCTTT. Protein product: CAWRGTGGGTEAFF.